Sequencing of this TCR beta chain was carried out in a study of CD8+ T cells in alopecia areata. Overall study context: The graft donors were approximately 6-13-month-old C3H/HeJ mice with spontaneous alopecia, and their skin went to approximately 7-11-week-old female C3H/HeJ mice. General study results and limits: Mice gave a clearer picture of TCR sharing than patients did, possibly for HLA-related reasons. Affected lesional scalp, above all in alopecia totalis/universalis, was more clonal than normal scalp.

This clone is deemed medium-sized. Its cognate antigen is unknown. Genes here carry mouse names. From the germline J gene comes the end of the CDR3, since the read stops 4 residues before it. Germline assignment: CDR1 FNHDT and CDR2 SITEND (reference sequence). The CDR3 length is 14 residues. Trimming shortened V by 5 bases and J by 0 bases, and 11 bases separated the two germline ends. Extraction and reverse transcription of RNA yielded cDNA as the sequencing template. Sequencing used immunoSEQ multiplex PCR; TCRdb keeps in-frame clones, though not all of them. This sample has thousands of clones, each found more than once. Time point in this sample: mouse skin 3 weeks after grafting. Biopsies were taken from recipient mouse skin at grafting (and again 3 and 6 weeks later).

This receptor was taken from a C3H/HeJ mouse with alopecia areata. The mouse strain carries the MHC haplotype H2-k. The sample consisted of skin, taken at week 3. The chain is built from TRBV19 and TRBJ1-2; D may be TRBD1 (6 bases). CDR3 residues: CASRGDTANSDYTF. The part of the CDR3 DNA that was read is TGTGCCAGCAGGGGGGACACTGCAAACTCC.